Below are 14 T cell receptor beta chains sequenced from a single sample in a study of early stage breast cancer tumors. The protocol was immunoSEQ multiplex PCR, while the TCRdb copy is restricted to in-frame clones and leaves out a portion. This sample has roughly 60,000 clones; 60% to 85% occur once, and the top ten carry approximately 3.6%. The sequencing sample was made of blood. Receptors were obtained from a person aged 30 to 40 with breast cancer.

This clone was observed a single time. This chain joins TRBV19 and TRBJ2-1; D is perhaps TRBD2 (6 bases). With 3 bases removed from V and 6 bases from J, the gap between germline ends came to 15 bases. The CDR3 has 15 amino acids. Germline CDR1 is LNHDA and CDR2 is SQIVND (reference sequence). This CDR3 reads CASSIGGSGFNEQFF. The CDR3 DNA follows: TGTGCCAGTAGTATTGGAGGGAGCGGTTTCAATGAGCAGTTCTTC.

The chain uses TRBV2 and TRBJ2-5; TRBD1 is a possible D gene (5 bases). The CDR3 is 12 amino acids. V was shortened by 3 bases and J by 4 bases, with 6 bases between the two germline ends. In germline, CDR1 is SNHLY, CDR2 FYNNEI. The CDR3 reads CASSDRGETQYF. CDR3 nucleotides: TGTGCCAGCAGTGATAGGGGAGAGACCCAGTACTTC. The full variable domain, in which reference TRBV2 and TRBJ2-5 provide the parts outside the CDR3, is EPEVTQTPSHQVTQMGQEVILRCVPISNHLYFYWYRQILGQKVEFLVSFYNNEISEKSEIFDDQFSVERPDGSNFTLKIRSTKLEDSAMYFCASSDRGETQYFGPGTRLLVL.

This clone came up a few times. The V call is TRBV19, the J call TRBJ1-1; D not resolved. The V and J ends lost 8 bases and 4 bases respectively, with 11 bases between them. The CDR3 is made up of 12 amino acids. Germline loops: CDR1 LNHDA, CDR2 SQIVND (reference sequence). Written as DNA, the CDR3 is TGTGCCAGTTTGGGGTGGTTCACTGAAGCTTTCTTT. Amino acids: CASLGWFTEAFF.

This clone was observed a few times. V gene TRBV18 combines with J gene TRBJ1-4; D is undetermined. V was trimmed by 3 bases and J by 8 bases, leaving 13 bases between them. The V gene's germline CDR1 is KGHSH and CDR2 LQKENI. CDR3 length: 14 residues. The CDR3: CASSPEVGREKLFF. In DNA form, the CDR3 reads TGTGCCAGCTCACCTGAGGTCGGTAGGGAAAAACTGTTTTTT.

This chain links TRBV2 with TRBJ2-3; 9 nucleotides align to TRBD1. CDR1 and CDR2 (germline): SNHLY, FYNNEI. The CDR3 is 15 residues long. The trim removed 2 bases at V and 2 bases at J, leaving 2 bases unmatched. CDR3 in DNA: TGTGCCAGCAGTGAAACAGGGGGCTTCACAGATACGCAGTATTTT. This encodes CASSETGGFTDTQYF.

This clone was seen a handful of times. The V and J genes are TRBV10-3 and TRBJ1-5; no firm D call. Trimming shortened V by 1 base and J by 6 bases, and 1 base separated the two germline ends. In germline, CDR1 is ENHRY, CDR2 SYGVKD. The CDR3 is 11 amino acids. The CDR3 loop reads CAISEFQPQHF. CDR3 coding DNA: TGTGCCATCAGTGAGTTTCAGCCCCAGCATTTT.

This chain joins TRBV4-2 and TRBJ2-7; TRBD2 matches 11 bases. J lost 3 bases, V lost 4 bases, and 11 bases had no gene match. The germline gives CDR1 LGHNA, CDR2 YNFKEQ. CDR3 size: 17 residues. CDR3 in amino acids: CASSLPAGTSGFYEQYF. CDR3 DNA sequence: TGTGCCAGCAGCCTCCCAGCAGGGACTAGCGGTTTCTACGAGCAGTACTTC.

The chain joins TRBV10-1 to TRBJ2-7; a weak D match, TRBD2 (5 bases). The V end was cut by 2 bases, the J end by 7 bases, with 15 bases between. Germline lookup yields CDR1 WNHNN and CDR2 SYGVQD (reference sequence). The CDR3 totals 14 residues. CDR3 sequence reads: CASSETGSAREQYF. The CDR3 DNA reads TGCGCCAGCAGTGAGACGGGGTCCGCTCGGGAGCAGTACTTC.

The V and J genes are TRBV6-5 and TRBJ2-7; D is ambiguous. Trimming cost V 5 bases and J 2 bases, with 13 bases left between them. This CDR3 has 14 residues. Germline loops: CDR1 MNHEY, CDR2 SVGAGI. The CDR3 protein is CASSRFNIAYEQYF. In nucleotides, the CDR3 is TGTGCCAGCAGTCGATTTAACATTGCCTACGAGCAGTACTTC.

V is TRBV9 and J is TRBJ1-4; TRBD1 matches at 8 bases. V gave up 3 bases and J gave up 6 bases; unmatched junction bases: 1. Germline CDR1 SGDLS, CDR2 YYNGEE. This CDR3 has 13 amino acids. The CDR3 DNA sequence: TGTGCCAGCAGCGCGACAGGGGATGAAAAACTGTTTTTT. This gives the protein CASSATGDEKLFF.

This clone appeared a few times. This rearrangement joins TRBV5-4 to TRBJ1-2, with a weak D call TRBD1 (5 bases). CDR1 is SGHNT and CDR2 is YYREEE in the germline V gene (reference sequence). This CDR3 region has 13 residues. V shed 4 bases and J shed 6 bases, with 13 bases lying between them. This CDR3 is CASSVLGGDGYTF. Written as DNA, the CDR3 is TGTGCCAGCAGCGTACTAGGAGGGGATGGCTACACCTTC. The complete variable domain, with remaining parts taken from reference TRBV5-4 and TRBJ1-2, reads ETGVTQSPTHLIKTRGQQVTLRCSSQSGHNTVSWYQQALGQGPQFIFQYYREEENGRGNFPPRFSGLQFPNYSSELNVNALELDDSALYLCASSVLGGDGYTFGSGTRLTVV.

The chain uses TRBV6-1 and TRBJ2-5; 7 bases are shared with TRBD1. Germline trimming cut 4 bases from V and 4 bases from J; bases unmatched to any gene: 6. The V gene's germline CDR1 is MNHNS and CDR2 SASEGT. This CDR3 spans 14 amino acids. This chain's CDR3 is CASSVGGQVETQYF. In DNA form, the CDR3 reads TGTGCCAGCAGTGTAGGGGGCCAGGTAGAGACCCAGTACTTC.

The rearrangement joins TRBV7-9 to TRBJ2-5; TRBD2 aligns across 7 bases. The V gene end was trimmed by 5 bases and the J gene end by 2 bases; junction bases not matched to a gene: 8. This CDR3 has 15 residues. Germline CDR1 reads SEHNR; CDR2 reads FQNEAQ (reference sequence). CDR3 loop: CASSMPWREQETQYF. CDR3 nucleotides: TGTGCCAGCAGCATGCCTTGGCGGGAGCAAGAGACCCAGTACTTC.

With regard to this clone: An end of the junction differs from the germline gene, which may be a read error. The CDR3 here is CASSPPSLRAGELFF. The DNA for the CDR3 is TGTGCCAGCTCTCCACCATCACTGCGGGCGGGGGAGCTGTTTTTT. This sequence joins TRBV18 and TRBJ2-2, with D possibly being TRBD2 (5 bases). CDR1 is KGHSH, CDR2 LQKENI, per germline. The CDR3 length is 15 residues.